The following is a T cell receptor beta chain sequence with its context. What it binds is unknown. The source of the sample is a study of cytomegalovirus exposure and HLA in healthy donors. About the research overall: Approximately 170 million T cells yielded around 120 million unique TCR beta sequences in earlier analysis. Whole-study findings and limits: When analyzed later, the rates of TCR association showed variation by HLA locus, with DRB1 the most and HLA-C the fewest. A later analysis by the authors found several of the most significant clusters apparently linked to common viral pathogens.

Primers: 60 Vbeta forward and 13 Jbeta reverse. Using immunoSEQ multiplex PCR, the repertoire was profiled, and TCRdb retains in-frame clones only, with some absent. The data contain some 140,000 clones, 87% of them seen just once; the ten biggest clones take up more than 4%. The TCR sequence derives from a young woman in good health and CMV-seronegative. Sequencing was performed on PBMCs.

This chain's CDR3 is CAWTDDRGETQYF. As DNA, the CDR3 is TGTGCCTGGACCGACGACAGGGGAGAGACCCAGTACTTC. The chain carries TRBV30 and TRBJ2-5; 8 positions agree with TRBD1. Germline values: CDR1 GTSNPN, CDR2 SVGIG (reference sequence). V dropped 4 bases and J dropped 4; count of bases not matched to a gene: 5. This CDR3 has 13 residues.